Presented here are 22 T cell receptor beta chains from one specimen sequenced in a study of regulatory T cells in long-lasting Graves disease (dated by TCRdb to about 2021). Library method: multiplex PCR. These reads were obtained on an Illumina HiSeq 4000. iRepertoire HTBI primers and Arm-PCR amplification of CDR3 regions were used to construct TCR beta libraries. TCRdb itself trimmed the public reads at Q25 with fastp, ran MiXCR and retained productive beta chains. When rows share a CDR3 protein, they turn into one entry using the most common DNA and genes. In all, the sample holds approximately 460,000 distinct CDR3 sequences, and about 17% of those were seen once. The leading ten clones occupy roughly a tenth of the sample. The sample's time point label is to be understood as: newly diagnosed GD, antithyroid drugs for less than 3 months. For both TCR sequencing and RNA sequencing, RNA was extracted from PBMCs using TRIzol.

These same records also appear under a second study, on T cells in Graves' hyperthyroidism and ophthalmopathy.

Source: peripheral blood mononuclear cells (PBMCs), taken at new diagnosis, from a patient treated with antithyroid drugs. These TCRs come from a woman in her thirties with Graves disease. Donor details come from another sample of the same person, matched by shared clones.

CDR3 sequence (DNA): TGTGCCAGCAGCCGAGGGCCAATTCGGTACGAGCAGTTCTTC. Translation: CASSRGPIRYEQFF. This sequence joins TRBV3-1 and TRBJ2-1; maybe TRBD2 (5 bases). The CDR3 totals 14 residues. V lost 4 bases and J lost 10, with 17 bases in between. Germline V gives CDR1 LGHDT, CDR2 YNNKEL (reference sequence).

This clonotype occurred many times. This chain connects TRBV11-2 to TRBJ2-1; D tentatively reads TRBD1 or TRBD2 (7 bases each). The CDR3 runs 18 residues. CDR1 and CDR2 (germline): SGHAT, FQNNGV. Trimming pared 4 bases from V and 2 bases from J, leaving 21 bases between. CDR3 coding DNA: TGTGCCAGCAGCTCCTTCCGGGGGGACAGTTCTACCTACAATGAGCAGTTCTTC. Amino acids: CASSSFRGDSSTYNEQFF.

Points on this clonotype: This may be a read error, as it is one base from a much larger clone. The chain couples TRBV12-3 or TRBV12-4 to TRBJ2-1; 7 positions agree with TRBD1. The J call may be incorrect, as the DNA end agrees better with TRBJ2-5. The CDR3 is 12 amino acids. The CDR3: CASSTGAGTQYF. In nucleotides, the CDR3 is TGTGCCAGCAGTACAGGGGCGGGGACCCAGTACTTC.

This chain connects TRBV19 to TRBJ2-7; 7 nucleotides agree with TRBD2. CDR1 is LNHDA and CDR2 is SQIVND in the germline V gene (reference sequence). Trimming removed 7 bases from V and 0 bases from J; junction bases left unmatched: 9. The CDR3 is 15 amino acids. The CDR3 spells CASKRRRESSYEQYF. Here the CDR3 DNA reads TGTGCCAGTAAGAGGCGGCGGGAGAGCTCCTACGAGCAGTACTTC.

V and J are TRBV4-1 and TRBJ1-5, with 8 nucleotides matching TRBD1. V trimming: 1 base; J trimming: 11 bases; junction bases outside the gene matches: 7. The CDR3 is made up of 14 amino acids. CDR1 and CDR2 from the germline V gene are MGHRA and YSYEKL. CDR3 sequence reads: CASSQAGGLGAQHF. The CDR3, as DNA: TGCGCCAGCAGCCAAGCAGGGGGCCTGGGGGCCCAGCATTTT.

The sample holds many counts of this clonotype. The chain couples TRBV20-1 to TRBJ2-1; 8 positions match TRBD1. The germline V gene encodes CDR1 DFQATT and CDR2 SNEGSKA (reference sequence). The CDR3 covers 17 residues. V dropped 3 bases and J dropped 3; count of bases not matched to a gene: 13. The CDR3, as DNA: TGCAGTGCTAGTTCGGACAGGGTATCGGGGTTCTACAATGAGCAGTTCTTC. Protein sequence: CSASSDRVSGFYNEQFF.

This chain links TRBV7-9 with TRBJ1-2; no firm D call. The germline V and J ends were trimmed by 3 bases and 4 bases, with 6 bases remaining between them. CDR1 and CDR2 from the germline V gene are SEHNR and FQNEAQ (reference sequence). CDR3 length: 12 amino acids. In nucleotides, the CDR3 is TGTGCCAGCAGCTTTAGCGCCTATGGCTACACCTTC. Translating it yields CASSFSAYGYTF.

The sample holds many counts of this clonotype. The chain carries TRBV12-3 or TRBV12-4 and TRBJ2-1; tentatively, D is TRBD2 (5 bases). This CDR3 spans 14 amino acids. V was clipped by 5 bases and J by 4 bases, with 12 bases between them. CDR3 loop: CASSPSLTYNEQFF. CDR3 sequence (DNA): TGTGCCAGCAGTCCTAGCCTCACATACAATGAGCAGTTCTTC.

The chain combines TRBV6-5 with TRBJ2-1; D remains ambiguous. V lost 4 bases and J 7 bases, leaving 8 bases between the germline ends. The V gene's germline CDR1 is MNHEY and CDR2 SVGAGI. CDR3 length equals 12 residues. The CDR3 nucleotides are TGTGCCAGCAGTTCGACCTGGAATGAGCAGTTCTTC. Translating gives CASSSTWNEQFF.

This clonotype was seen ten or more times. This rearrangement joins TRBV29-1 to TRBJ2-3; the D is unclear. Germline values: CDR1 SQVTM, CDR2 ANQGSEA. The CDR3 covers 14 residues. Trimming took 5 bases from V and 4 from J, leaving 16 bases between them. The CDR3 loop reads CSVIPFEMADTQYF. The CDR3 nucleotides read TGCAGCGTTATACCCTTTGAGATGGCAGATACGCAGTATTTT.

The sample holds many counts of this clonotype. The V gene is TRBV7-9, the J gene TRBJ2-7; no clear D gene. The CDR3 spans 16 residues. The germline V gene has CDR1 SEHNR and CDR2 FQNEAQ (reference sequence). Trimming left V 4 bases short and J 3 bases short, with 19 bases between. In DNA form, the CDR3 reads TGTGCCAGCAGCTCTTTCGGTATGGCGGAGAACTACGAGCAGTACTTC. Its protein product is CASSSFGMAENYEQYF.

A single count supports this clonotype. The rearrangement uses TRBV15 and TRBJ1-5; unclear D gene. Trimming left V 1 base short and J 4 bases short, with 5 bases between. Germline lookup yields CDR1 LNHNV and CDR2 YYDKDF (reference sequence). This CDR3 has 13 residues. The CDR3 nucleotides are TGTGCCACCAGCAGAGGTAGAAATCAGCCCCAGCATTTT. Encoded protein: CATSRGRNQPQHF.

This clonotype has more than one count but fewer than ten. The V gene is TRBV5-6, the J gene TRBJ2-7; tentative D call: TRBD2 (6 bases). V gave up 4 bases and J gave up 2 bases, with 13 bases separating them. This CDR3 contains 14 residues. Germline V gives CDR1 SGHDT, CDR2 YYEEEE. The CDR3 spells CASSKEGIPYEQYF. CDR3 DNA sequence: TGTGCCAGCAGCAAGGAGGGGATCCCCTACGAGCAGTACTTC.

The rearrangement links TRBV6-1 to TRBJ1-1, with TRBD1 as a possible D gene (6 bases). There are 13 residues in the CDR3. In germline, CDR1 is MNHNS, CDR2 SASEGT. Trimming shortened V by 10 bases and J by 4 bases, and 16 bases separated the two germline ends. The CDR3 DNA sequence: TGTGCCACCTTCACCCTGACAGGCACTGAAGCTTTCTTT. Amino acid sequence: CATFTLTGTEAFF.

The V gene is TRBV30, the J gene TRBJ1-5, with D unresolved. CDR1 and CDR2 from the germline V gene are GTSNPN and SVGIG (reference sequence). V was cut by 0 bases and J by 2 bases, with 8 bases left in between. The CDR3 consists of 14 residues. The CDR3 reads CAWSVTGGNQPQHF. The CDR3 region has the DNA TGTGCCTGGAGTGTTACCGGGGGCAATCAGCCCCAGCATTTT. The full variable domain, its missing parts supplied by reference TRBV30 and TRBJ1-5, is SQTIHQWPATLVQPVGSPLSLECTVEGTSNPNLYWYRQAAGRGLQLLFYSVGIGQISSEVPQNLSASRPQDRQFILSSKKLLLSDSGFYLCAWSVTGGNQPQHFGDGTRLSIL.

Here the CDR3 reads CASGLAGARTPSGYTQYF. CDR3 bases: TGTGCCAGCGGGCTAGCGGGAGCAAGAACACCTTCCGGCTATACGCAGTATTTT. The gene calls are TRBV13 and TRBJ2-3; TRBD2 agrees at 10 bases. The CDR3 runs to 18 residues. CDR1 is PRHDT and CDR2 is FYEKMQ in the germline V gene (reference sequence). V was clipped by 8 bases and J by 7 bases; unmatched bases: 21. The full variable domain, rest sourced from reference TRBV13 and TRBJ2-3, is AAGVIQSPRHLIKEKRETATLKCYPIPRHDTVYWYQQGPGQDPQFLISFYEKMQSDKGSIPDRFSAQQFSDYHSELNMSSLELGDSALYFCASGLAGARTPSGYTQYFGPGTRLTVL.

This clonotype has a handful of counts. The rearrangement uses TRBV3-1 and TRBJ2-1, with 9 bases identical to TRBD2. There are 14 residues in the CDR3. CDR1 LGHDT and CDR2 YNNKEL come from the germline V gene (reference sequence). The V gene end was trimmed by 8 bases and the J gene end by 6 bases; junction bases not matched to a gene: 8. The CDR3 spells CASSETSGSNEQFF. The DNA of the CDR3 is TGTGCCAGCTCCGAGACTAGCGGCTCCAATGAGCAGTTCTTC.

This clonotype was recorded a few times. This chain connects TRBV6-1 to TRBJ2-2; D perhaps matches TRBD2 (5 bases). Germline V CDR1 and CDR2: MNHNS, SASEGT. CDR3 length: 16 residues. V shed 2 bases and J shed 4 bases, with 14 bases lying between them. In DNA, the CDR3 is TGTGCCAGCAGTGAAATGGGTGCCGGGATCACCGGGGAGCTGTTTTTT. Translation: CASSEMGAGITGELFF.

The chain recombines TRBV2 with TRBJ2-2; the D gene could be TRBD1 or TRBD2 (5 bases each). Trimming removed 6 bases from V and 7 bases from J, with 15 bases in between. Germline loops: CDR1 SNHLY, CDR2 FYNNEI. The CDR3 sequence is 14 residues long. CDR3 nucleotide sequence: TGTGCCAGCAGCCCCATCGGGGCATACGGGGAGCTGTTTTTT. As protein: CASSPIGAYGELFF.

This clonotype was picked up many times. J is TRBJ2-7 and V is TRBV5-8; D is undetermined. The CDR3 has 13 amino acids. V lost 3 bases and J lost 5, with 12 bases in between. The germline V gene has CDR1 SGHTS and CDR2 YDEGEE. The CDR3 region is CASSSSELDEQYF. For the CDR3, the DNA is TGTGCCAGCAGCTCCTCTGAATTGGACGAGCAGTACTTC.

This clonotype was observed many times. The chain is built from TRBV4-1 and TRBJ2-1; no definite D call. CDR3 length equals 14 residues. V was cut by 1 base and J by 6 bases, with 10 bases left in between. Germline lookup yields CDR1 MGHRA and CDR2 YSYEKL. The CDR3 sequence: CASSQGLGSNEQFF. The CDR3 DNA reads TGCGCCAGCAGCCAAGGGCTAGGTAGCAATGAGCAGTTCTTC.

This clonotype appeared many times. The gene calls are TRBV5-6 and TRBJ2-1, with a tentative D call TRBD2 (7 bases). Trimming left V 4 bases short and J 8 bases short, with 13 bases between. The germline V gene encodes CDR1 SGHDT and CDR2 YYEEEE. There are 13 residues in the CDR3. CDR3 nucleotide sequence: TGTGCCAGCAGCCTGGGCGGGGGCCATGAGCAGTTCTTC. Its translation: CASSLGGGHEQFF.